Reported below is one T cell receptor (beta chain). Its antigen remains unknown. This record comes from a study of neoadjuvant nivolumab and ipilimumab in lung cancer. Findings and limits, study-wide: From pretherapy to surgery, tumor richness and clonality rose with dual therapy. Pathologic regression was not significantly tied to TCR clonality. Only a small number of samples underwent TCR sequencing.

The CDR3 runs to 15 residues. V trimming: 0 bases; J trimming: 6 bases; junction bases outside the gene matches: 6. Germline CDR1 is SGHNT and CDR2 is YYREEE (reference sequence). TCRdb's table, derived via immunoSEQ multiplex PCR, lists solely in-frame clones and lacks some. The data show tens of thousands of clones, 90% seen once. The clonotype was recovered from an adult with non-small cell lung cancer. This sequence joins TRBV5-4 and TRBJ2-3; 8 nucleotides align to TRBD2. Sequenced material: peripheral blood, taken after neoadjuvant nivolumab, alone or with ipilimumab, at or shortly before surgery. The CDR3 region is CASSLARGGGDTQYF. DNA for the CDR3: TGTGCCAGCAGCTTGGCCCGGGGGGGAGGGGATACGCAGTATTTT.